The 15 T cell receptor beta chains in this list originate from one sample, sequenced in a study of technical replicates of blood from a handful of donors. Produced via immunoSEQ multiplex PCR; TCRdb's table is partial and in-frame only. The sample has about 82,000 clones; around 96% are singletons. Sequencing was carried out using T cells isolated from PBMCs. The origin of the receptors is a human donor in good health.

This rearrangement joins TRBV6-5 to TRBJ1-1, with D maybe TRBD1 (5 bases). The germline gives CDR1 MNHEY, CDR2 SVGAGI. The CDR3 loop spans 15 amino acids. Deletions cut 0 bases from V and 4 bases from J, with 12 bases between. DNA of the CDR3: TGTGCCAGCAGTTACTCGGTAGGGGTTGGCACTGAAGCTTTCTTT. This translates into CASSYSVGVGTEAFF.

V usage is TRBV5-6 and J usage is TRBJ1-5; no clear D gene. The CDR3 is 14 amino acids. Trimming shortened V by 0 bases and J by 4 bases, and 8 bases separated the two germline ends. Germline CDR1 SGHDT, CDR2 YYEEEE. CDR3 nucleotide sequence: TGTGCCAGCAGCTTGGGCACGGTAAATCAGCCCCAGCATTTT. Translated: CASSLGTVNQPQHF.

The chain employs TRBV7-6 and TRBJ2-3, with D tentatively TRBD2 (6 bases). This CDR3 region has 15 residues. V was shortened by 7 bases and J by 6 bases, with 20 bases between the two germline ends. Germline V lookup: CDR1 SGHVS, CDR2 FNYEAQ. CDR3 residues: CASTPTPGAQDTQYF. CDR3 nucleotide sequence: TGTGCCAGCACCCCCACACCGGGAGCCCAGGATACGCAGTATTTT. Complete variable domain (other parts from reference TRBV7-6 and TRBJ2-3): GAGVSQSPRYKVTKRGQDVALRCDPISGHVSLYWYRQALGQGPEFLTYFNYEAQQDKSGLPNDRFSAERPEGSISTLTIQRTEQRDSAMYRCASTPTPGAQDTQYFGPGTRLTVL.

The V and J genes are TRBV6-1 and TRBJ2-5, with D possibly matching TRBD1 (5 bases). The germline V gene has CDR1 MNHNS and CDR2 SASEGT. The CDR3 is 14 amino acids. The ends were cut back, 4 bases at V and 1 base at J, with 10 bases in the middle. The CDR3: CASSGQIVQETQYF. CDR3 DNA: TGTGCCAGCAGTGGACAGATAGTCCAAGAGACCCAGTACTTC.

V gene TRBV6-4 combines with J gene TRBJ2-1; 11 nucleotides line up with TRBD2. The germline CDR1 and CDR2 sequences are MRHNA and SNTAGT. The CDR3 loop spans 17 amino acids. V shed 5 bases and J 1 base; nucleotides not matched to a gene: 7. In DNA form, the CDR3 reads TGTGCCAGCAGTCGTGCGGGACTAGCGGTTTCCTACAATGAGCAGTTCTTC. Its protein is CASSRAGLAVSYNEQFF.

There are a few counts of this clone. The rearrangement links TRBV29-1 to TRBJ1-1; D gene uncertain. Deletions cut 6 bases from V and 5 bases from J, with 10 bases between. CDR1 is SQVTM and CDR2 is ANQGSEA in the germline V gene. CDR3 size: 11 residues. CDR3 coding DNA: TGCAGCGTCGAACGCGTAACTGAAGCTTTCTTT. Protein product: CSVERVTEAFF.

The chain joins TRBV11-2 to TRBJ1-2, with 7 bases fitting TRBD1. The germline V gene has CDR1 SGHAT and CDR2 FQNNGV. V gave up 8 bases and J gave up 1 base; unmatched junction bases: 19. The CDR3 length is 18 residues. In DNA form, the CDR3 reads TGTGCCAGCTCACAATCACAGGGGCCATCCTTCGTTAACTATGGCTACACCTTC. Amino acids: CASSQSQGPSFVNYGYTF.

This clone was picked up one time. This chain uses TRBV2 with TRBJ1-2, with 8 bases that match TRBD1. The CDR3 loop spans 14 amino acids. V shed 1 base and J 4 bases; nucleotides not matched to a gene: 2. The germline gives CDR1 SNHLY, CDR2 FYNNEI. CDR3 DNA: TGTGCCAGCAGTGAAGAGACAGGGGTCTATGGCTACACCTTC. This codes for CASSEETGVYGYTF.

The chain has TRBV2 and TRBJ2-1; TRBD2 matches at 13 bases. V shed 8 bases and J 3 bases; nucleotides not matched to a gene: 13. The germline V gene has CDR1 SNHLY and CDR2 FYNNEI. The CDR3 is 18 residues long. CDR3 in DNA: TGTGCCAGCGGAAGGACTAGCGGGAGTCAGGGTCACTACAATGAGCAGTTCTTC. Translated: CASGRTSGSQGHYNEQFF. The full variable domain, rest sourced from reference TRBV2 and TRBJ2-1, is EPEVTQTPSHQVTQMGQEVILRCVPISNHLYFYWYRQILGQKVEFLVSFYNNEISEKSEIFDDQFSVERPDGSNFTLKIRSTKLEDSAMYFCASGRTSGSQGHYNEQFFGPGTRLTVL.

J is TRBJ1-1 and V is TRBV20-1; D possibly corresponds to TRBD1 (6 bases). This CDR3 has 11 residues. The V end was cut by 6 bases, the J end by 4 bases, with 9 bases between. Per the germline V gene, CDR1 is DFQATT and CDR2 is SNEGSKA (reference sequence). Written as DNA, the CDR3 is TGCAGTGCCCTAGGGGGCACTGAAGCTTTCTTT. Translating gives CSALGGTEAFF.

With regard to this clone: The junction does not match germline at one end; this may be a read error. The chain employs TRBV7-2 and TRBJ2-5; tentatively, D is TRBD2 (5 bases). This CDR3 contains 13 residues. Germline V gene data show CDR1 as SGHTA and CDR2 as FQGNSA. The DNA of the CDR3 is TGTGCCAGCAGTTTAGACTATCGGGAGACCCAGTACTTC. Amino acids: CASSLDYRETQYF.

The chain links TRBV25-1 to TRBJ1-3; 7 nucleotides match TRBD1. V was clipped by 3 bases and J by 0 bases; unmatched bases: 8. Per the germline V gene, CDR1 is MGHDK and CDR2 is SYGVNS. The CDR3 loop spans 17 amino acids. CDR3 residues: CASSDIGQGDSGNTIYF. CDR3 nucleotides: TGTGCCAGCAGTGATATAGGTCAGGGGGACTCTGGAAACACCATATATTTT.

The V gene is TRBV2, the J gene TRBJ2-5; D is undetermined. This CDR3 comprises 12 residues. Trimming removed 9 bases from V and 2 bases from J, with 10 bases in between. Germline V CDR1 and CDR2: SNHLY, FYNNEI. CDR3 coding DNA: TGTGCCAGAGAAACAGATCAAGAGACCCAGTACTTC. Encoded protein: CARETDQETQYF.

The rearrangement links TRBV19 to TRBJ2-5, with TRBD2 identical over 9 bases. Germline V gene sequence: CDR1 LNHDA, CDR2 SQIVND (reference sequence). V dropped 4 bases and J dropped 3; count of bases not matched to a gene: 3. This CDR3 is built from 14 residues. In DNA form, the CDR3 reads TGTGCCAGTAGTAGCGGGAGGGAGAAAGAGACCCAGTACTTC. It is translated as CASSSGREKETQYF.

The DNA for the CDR3 is TGTGCCAGTACCATCCGGACAGTCAATCAGCCCCAGCATTTT. Residues: CASTIRTVNQPQHF. This chain joins TRBV19 and TRBJ1-5, with D perhaps matching TRBD1 (6 bases). Germline V CDR1 and CDR2: LNHDA, SQIVND (reference sequence). V gave up 7 bases and J gave up 3 bases, with 13 bases separating them. This CDR3 is built from 14 residues.